Listed here are 27 T cell receptor beta chains from one sample, sequenced in a study of T cells in Graves' hyperthyroidism and ophthalmopathy. RNA transcripts yielded amplified TCR beta CDR3 regions. The study used the HTBI primer set for a first-round RT-PCR of the TCR CDR3. TCRdb itself ran the multiplex PCR reads through MiXCR, one entry per CDR3 protein. Among 600,000 to 900,000 distinct CDR3 sequences, approximately 16% were seen once, and the ten largest hold around 7.7%. The sequencing input was blood. The receptors come from a man between 18 and 35 years old with Graves' hyperthyroidism.

The table lists this clonotype with many counts. The genes are TRBV28 and TRBJ1-1; 8 nucleotides match TRBD1. J gave up 3 bases and V 3 bases, and 6 bases lay outside the gene matches. This CDR3 is built from 15 residues. Per the germline V gene, CDR1 is MDHEN and CDR2 is SYDVKM. The CDR3: CASSFRGRLDTEAFF. The CDR3 nucleotides are TGTGCCAGCAGTTTCAGGGGGCGATTGGACACTGAAGCTTTCTTT.

The CDR3: CSARREDRKGDEQFF. Here the CDR3 DNA reads TGCAGTGCTAGGAGGGAGGACCGGAAAGGGGATGAGCAGTTCTTC. The V and J genes are TRBV20-1 and TRBJ2-1; perhaps TRBD2 as D (6 bases). Per the germline V gene, CDR1 is DFQATT and CDR2 is SNEGSKA (reference sequence). V lost 3 bases and J lost 8, with 20 bases in between. The CDR3 loop spans 15 amino acids.

The chain carries TRBV20-1 and TRBJ2-7; D is tentatively TRBD1 or TRBD2 (5 bases each). Germline V CDR1 and CDR2: DFQATT, SNEGSKA (reference sequence). Trimming pared 0 bases from V and 0 bases from J, leaving 15 bases between. The length of the CDR3 is 16 residues. The CDR3 DNA reads as TGCAGTGCTAGAGATCGACGGGCAGGGAGCTCCTACGAGCAGTACTTC. This encodes CSARDRRAGSSYEQYF.

In its sample, this clonotype was seen many times. V is TRBV28 and J is TRBJ2-7; 7 bases are shared with TRBD1. The CDR3 sequence is 15 residues long. Germline V CDR1 and CDR2: MDHEN, SYDVKM. V shed 5 bases and J 0 bases; nucleotides not matched to a gene: 7. The CDR3 loop is CASSAPGQNSYEQYF. The CDR3 nucleotides are TGTGCCAGCAGTGCACCGGGACAGAACTCCTACGAGCAGTACTTC.

This sequence joins TRBV6-5 and TRBJ2-1; TRBD2 matches 9 bases. The CDR3 runs to 16 residues. The germline V gene encodes CDR1 MNHEY and CDR2 SVGAGI. J was trimmed by 9 bases and V by 2 bases; bases with no gene match: 11. The CDR3 DNA reads TGTGCCAGCAGTTACGGAGGGCCGGGACTAGCTCGTGAGCAGTTCTTC. Translating it yields CASSYGGPGLAREQFF.

The chain employs TRBV3-1 and TRBJ1-2; D uncertain. Germline V lookup: CDR1 LGHDT, CDR2 YNNKEL (reference sequence). The CDR3 has 14 amino acids. V lost 4 bases, J lost 3 bases, and 12 bases lay in between. CDR3 region: CASSPRGPDYGYTF. CDR3 DNA: TGTGCCAGCAGCCCCCGCGGGCCGGACTATGGCTACACCTTC.

The J gene is TRBJ2-2, the V gene TRBV7-2; 16 nucleotides match TRBD2. V shed 6 bases, J shed 4 bases, and the junction held 11 bases outside the gene matches. Per the germline V gene, CDR1 is SGHTA and CDR2 is FQGNSA. The CDR3 is 19 amino acids. The CDR3 sequence is CASRGTSGGVGRGTGELFF. The CDR3 DNA sequence: TGTGCCAGCAGGGGGACTAGCGGGGGGGTGGGACGCGGCACCGGGGAGCTGTTTTTT. Using reference TRBV7-2 and TRBJ2-2 for the parts outside the CDR3, the full variable domain is GAGVSQSPSNKVTEKGKDVELRCDPISGHTALYWYRQSLGQGLEFLIYFQGNSAPDKSGLPSDRFSAERTGGSVSTLTIQRTQQEDSAVYLCASRGTSGGVGRGTGELFFGEGSRLTVL.

The chain employs TRBV20-1 and TRBJ2-2; D call uncertain. Trimming shortened V by 4 bases and J by 0 bases, and 12 bases separated the two germline ends. Germline V gives CDR1 DFQATT, CDR2 SNEGSKA (reference sequence). The CDR3 is 15 amino acids. The CDR3 spells CSATPTRPNTGELFF. The DNA of the CDR3 is TGCAGTGCTACCCCGACTCGGCCGAACACCGGGGAGCTGTTTTTT.

This chain uses TRBV6-1 with TRBJ1-2, with unresolved D. Trimming took off 6 bases at V and 3 bases at J, with 11 bases between the two ends. The CDR3 has 13 amino acids. CDR1 and CDR2 from the germline V gene are MNHNS and SASEGT. The CDR3 loop reads CASRPPGYYGYTF. Here the CDR3 DNA reads TGTGCCAGCAGGCCCCCGGGATACTATGGCTACACCTTC.

This clonotype was detected many times. The gene calls are TRBV28 and TRBJ2-6, with 7 bases identical to TRBD1. Germline CDR1 MDHEN, CDR2 SYDVKM. The CDR3 contains 18 residues. The V and J ends lost 5 bases and 4 bases, in that order; junction bases with no gene match: 14. The CDR3 DNA is TGTGCCAGCAGTCGCCGACAGGGCCCTCTCTCCGGGGCCAACGTCCTGACTTTC. This codes for CASSRRQGPLSGANVLTF.

The chain combines TRBV28 with TRBJ2-1, with TRBD2 matching 7 bases. Germline V lookup: CDR1 MDHEN, CDR2 SYDVKM. V shed 3 bases and J 3 bases; nucleotides not matched to a gene: 5. The CDR3 contains 15 residues. CDR3 sequence reads: CASSFEASGYNEQFF. In nucleotides, the CDR3 is TGTGCCAGCAGTTTTGAGGCTAGCGGCTACAATGAGCAGTTCTTC.

This clonotype was observed a handful of times. The chain couples TRBV11-2 to TRBJ2-5; TRBD2 agrees at 13 bases. J was trimmed by 4 bases and V by 5 bases; bases with no gene match: 7. This CDR3 spans 16 amino acids. Germline V gene lookup returns CDR1 SGHAT and CDR2 FQNNGV. CDR3 region: CASSPTSGRAGETQYF. The CDR3 DNA sequence: TGTGCCAGCAGCCCAACTAGCGGGAGGGCCGGAGAGACCCAGTACTTC. Filled out from reference TRBV11-2 and TRBJ2-5, the complete variable domain reads EAGVAQSPRYKIIEKRQSVAFWCNPISGHATLYWYQQILGQGPKLLIQFQNNGVVDDSQLPKDRFSAERLKGVDSTLKIQPAKLEDSAVYLCASSPTSGRAGETQYFGPGTRLLVL.

In this sample, this clonotype turned up many times. The chain recombines TRBV6-1 with TRBJ1-5; no reliable D call. The CDR3 sequence is 14 residues long. The germline V and J ends were trimmed by 3 bases and 11 bases, with 17 bases remaining between them. Per germline, CDR1 MNHNS and CDR2 SASEGT. In nucleotides, the CDR3 is TGTGCCAGCAGTGACGACCGCGGGAAGCGAGCCCAGCATTTT. Protein product: CASSDDRGKRAQHF.

This clonotype has a handful of counts. J is TRBJ1-1 and V is TRBV7-8; no definite D call. CDR1 and CDR2 (germline): SGHVS, FQNEAQ. This CDR3 spans 16 amino acids. V dropped 0 bases and J dropped 1 base, with 12 bases sitting between them. CDR3 DNA: TGTGCCAGCAGCTTAGCGCTTGATACATGGAACACTGAAGCTTTCTTT. Protein sequence: CASSLALDTWNTEAFF.

This clonotype was picked up many times. This rearrangement joins TRBV6-1 to TRBJ2-5; tentatively, D is TRBD2 (6 bases). Germline lookup yields CDR1 MNHNS and CDR2 SASEGT. V lost 1 base and J lost 1, with 16 bases in between. CDR3 length: 17 residues. The CDR3 loop is CASSEDEIGGVQETQYF. In nucleotides, the CDR3 is TGTGCCAGCAGTGAAGACGAAATTGGAGGGGTCCAAGAGACCCAGTACTTC.

J is TRBJ2-3 and V is TRBV20-1, with unresolved D. The CDR3 consists of 13 residues. The ends were cut back, 1 base at V and 2 bases at J, with 7 bases in the middle. The germline V gene has CDR1 DFQATT and CDR2 SNEGSKA (reference sequence). The CDR3 DNA follows: TGCAGTGCTAGAGCTGAGTACACAGATACGCAGTATTTT. Translating gives CSARAEYTDTQYF.

This clonotype was detected many times. The V gene is TRBV12-3 or TRBV12-4, the J gene TRBJ1-2; 7 bases match TRBD1. With 8 bases clipped from V and 5 bases from J, the junction kept 8 bases outside the gene matches. The CDR3 is 13 amino acids. The CDR3 sequence is CASDGTESYGYTF. The CDR3 DNA sequence: TGTGCCAGCGACGGGACAGAGAGTTATGGCTACACCTTC.

The sample holds a few counts of this clonotype. V is TRBV20-1 and J is TRBJ2-1; TRBD2 matches 12 bases. There are 15 residues in the CDR3. CDR1 is DFQATT and CDR2 is SNEGSKA in the germline V gene (reference sequence). V trimming: 0 bases; J trimming: 8 bases; junction bases outside the gene matches: 5. The CDR3 is CSARDPSGRAYEQFF. In nucleotides, the CDR3 is TGCAGTGCTAGAGATCCTAGCGGGAGGGCCTATGAGCAGTTCTTC.

V and J are TRBV19 and TRBJ2-7, with D possibly TRBD1 on 6 matching bases. Trimming pared 5 bases from V and 2 bases from J, leaving 10 bases between. CDR3 length: 13 residues. The germline V gene encodes CDR1 LNHDA and CDR2 SQIVND (reference sequence). CDR3 residues: CASSQGKAYEQYF. CDR3 DNA: TGTGCCAGTAGTCAGGGGAAGGCCTACGAGCAGTACTTC.

This clonotype has ten or more counts. The gene calls are TRBV11-2 and TRBJ2-1; 8 nucleotides line up with TRBD2. CDR1 and CDR2 from the germline V gene are SGHAT and FQNNGV. The trim removed 6 bases at V and 5 bases at J, leaving 3 bases unmatched. The CDR3 runs to 13 residues. The CDR3 DNA is TGTGCCAGCAGGAAAGCGGGAGACAATGAGCAGTTCTTC. Protein sequence: CASRKAGDNEQFF.

The gene calls are TRBV7-9 and TRBJ2-5; perhaps D is TRBD1 or TRBD2 (6 bases each). This CDR3 has 14 residues. Germline V lookup: CDR1 SEHNR, CDR2 FQNEAQ (reference sequence). CDR3 bases: TGTGCTTCGAGGGGGGCGTCTTCTTGGGAGACCCAGTACTTC. This sequence encodes CASRGASSWETQYF.

This clonotype has ten or more counts. The chain joins TRBV18 to TRBJ1-4; D is undetermined. The CDR3 is 14 amino acids. Germline V gives CDR1 KGHSH, CDR2 LQKENI. V lost 0 bases to trimming and J lost 7 bases, with 9 bases between them. The CDR3 DNA reads TGTGCCAGCTCACCACCTTCAGACGGTGAAAAACTGTTTTTT. Translating it yields CASSPPSDGEKLFF.

Many counts were recorded for this clonotype. The rearrangement uses TRBV20-1 and TRBJ1-1; tentative D call: TRBD1 (6 bases). Germline V gene lookup returns CDR1 DFQATT and CDR2 SNEGSKA (reference sequence). V lost 6 bases, J lost 4 bases, and 15 bases lay in between. The CDR3 runs to 13 residues. CDR3 protein: CSAPQGRGTEAFF. DNA for the CDR3: TGCAGTGCCCCGCAGGGGCGAGGCACTGAAGCTTTCTTT.

Ten or more counts support this clonotype. The gene calls are TRBV7-2 and TRBJ1-1; no reliable D call. Trimming left V 1 base short and J 4 bases short, with 13 bases between. Germline-derived CDR1 and CDR2 are SGHTA and FQGNSA. The CDR3 has 15 amino acids. The CDR3 reads CASSLGPYSGTEAFF. In nucleotides, the CDR3 is TGTGCCAGCAGCTTAGGTCCCTATAGTGGCACTGAAGCTTTCTTT.

This clonotype has ten or more counts. The junction does not match germline at one end; this may be a read error. The chain carries TRBV5-1 and TRBJ2-3; tentative D call: TRBD2 (6 bases). Looked up from germline, CDR1 is SGHRS and CDR2 is YFSETQ. The CDR3 has 14 amino acids. The CDR3 DNA is TGTGCCAGCAGTTTGGAGGGCCGGACAGATACGCAGTATTTT. This codes for CASSLEGRTDTQYF.

The chain joins TRBV6-1 to TRBJ1-4; D uncertain. This CDR3 spans 12 amino acids. V dropped 8 bases and J dropped 1 base, with 5 bases sitting between them. Germline assignment: CDR1 MNHNS and CDR2 SASEGT. This CDR3 reads CASEGTNEKLFF. DNA for the CDR3: TGTGCCAGCGAGGGAACTAATGAAAAACTGTTTTTT.

There are many counts of this clonotype. The chain couples TRBV28 to TRBJ2-4; D is uncertain. Deletions cut 6 bases from V and 0 bases from J, with 6 bases between. The CDR3 is 13 amino acids. Germline-derived CDR1 and CDR2 are MDHEN and SYDVKM. The CDR3 region has the DNA TGTGCCAGCAGAACCCTAGCCAAAAACATTCAGTACTTC. Amino acids: CASRTLAKNIQYF.